A selection of T cell receptor beta chains follows, all from one sample in a study of cytomegalovirus exposure and HLA in healthy donors. Sequencing was performed with immunoSEQ multiplex PCR; in TCRdb, only in-frame clones are kept and a portion is missing. Of about 55,000 clones in the sample, roughly 80% were seen once. The sequencing sample was made of PBMCs. Receptors were obtained from a young man in good health and CMV-seronegative. The CDR3 runs from the conserved cysteine through the conserved F or W. D genes are given only for firm matches. Only some rows state a clone size, as once, few, many or a class for expanded clones.

v_gene,j_gene,abundance,d_gene,CDR3nt,CDR3aa
TRBV4-2,TRBJ2-2,NA,TRBD2,TGTGCCAGCAGCCGAGGGGCTAGCGGGGGGAACACCGGGGAGCTGTTTTTT,CASSRGASGGNTGELFF
TRBV11-2,TRBJ2-1,once,TRBD1,TGTGCCAGCAGGCACATTGACAGGGGGCTATACAATGAGCAGTTCTTC,CASRHIDRGLYNEQFF
TRBV5-8,TRBJ1-1,NA,NA,TGTGCCAGCAGCTTGGCCGGTGTCCCTGAAGCTTTCTTT,CASSLAGVPEAFF
TRBV27,TRBJ1-1,NA,TRBD1,TGTGCCAGCACCTCCCCCGGGAGGGGACAGGGACATGCTTTCTTT,CASTSPGRGQGHAFF
TRBV7-9,TRBJ1-1,NA,NA,TGTGCCAGCAGCTTACAGGGAGGAGGCACTGAAGCTTTCTTT,CASSLQGGGTEAFF
TRBV29-1,TRBJ2-3,NA,NA,TGCAGCGTTGAAGATGGGGGGACCAAAAATACGCAGTATTTT,CSVEDGGTKNTQYF
TRBV29-1,TRBJ2-3,NA,NA,TGCAGCGTATACAGGGGCACAGATACGCAGTATTTT,CSVYRGTDTQYF
TRBV19,TRBJ2-3,NA,TRBD1,TGTGCCAGCGGAAAGAGGACAGGGGGCACAGATACGCAGTATTTT,CASGKRTGGTDTQYF
TRBV10-3,TRBJ2-5,NA,TRBD2,TGTGCCATCAGTGAGTCCCAGGGAGGGTACCAAGAGACCCAGTACTTC,CAISESQGGYQETQYF
TRBV6-5,TRBJ2-3,few,NA,TGTGCCAGCAGTTACTTGCGGGGACCACACTTAGATACGCAGTATTTT,CASSYLRGPHLDTQYF
TRBV7-9,TRBJ2-7,NA,TRBD1,TGTGCCAGCAGCTTAGCGCGGGACAGGGGCCACGAGCAGTACTTC,CASSLARDRGHEQYF
TRBV2,TRBJ2-5,NA,NA,TGTGCCAGCCGCGGAGGCAGCGCCCGTAGGGAGACCCAGTACTTC,CASRGGSARRETQYF
TRBV15,TRBJ1-1,NA,NA,TGTGCCACCAGCAGAGCACGCGGATACACTGAAGCTTTCTTT,CATSRARGYTEAFF
TRBV5-4,TRBJ1-2,NA,NA,TGTGCCAGCAGTTCTCCCGGGGCTAACTATGGCTACACCTTC,CASSSPGANYGYTF
TRBV5-1,TRBJ2-1,NA,TRBD2,TGCGCCAGCAGCTCCAGCGGGAGGAAAGGGGATGAGCAGTTCTTC,CASSSSGRKGDEQFF